Presented here are 15 T cell receptor beta chains from one specimen sequenced in a study of blood T cell repertoires in COVID-19. Generated by immunoSEQ multiplex PCR, the TCRdb table keeps only in-frame clones and is missing some. The repertoire holds fewer than 75,000 clones, with roughly 87% as singletons. The sequencing input was peripheral blood. The receptors come from a man older than 75 with acute or convalescent COVID-19.

The CDR3 sequence is CASSSQGASSGYTF. As DNA, the CDR3 is TGTGCCAGTAGTTCCCAGGGGGCTTCCAGTGGCTACACCTTC. The chain employs TRBV19 and TRBJ1-2, with 8 bases identical to TRBD1. The germline V gene has CDR1 LNHDA and CDR2 SQIVND (reference sequence). V lost 5 bases and J lost 7; bases outside the gene matches: 9. CDR3 size: 14 residues.

The genes are TRBV2 and TRBJ1-1, with unresolved D. V lost 6 bases to trimming and J lost 1 base, with 12 bases between them. The CDR3 loop spans 14 amino acids. Germline loops: CDR1 SNHLY, CDR2 FYNNEI. The CDR3 region has the DNA TGTGCCAGCAGCTCACAACGACAGAACACTGAAGCTTTCTTT. Amino acid sequence: CASSSQRQNTEAFF.

The chain employs TRBV19 and TRBJ1-2; perhaps TRBD1 as D (5 bases). Germline loops: CDR1 LNHDA, CDR2 SQIVND (reference sequence). Trimming removed 3 bases from V and 4 bases from J, with 15 bases in between. CDR3 length: 15 residues. The CDR3 region is CASSIGGGRGYGYTF. CDR3 sequence (DNA): TGTGCCAGTAGTATCGGGGGTGGCCGCGGCTATGGCTACACCTTC.

CDR3 loop: CQALNTGELFF. CDR3 nucleotide sequence: TGCCAGGCGTTGAACACCGGGGAGCTGTTTTTT. The V gene is TRBV20-1, the J gene TRBJ2-2; D is uncertain. The germline gives CDR1 DFQATT, CDR2 SNEGSKA (reference sequence). The CDR3 consists of 11 residues.

This clone was observed a few times. This rearrangement joins TRBV19 to TRBJ1-6; 11 nucleotides align to TRBD1. The CDR3 has 14 amino acids. Germline-derived CDR1 and CDR2 are LNHDA and SQIVND (reference sequence). V was pared by 10 bases and J by 7 bases, with 6 bases of the junction left unmatched. The CDR3 DNA sequence: TGTGCCACCCTGGACAGGGGGCGGAATTCACCCCTCCACTTT. Encoded protein: CATLDRGRNSPLHF.

This chain uses TRBV5-1 with TRBJ1-2; D uncertain. With 4 bases removed from V and 6 bases from J, the gap between germline ends came to 16 bases. Looked up from germline, CDR1 is SGHRS and CDR2 is YFSETQ. CDR3 length equals 14 residues. This CDR3 is CASSVQPPEDGYTF. The CDR3 DNA is TGCGCCAGCAGCGTCCAACCGCCGGAGGATGGCTACACCTTC.

This clone has only a few counts. The chain has TRBV5-1 and TRBJ1-4; TRBD1 might be the D (6 bases). V lost 5 bases, J lost 3 bases, and 8 bases lay in between. CDR3 length equals 13 residues. Germline V gene sequence: CDR1 SGHRS, CDR2 YFSETQ. CDR3 sequence: CASRYRANEKLFF. CDR3 sequence (DNA): TGCGCCAGCAGGTACAGGGCTAATGAAAAACTGTTTTTT.

V gene TRBV5-6 combines with J gene TRBJ1-3; 7 nucleotides align to TRBD1. Germline V gene lookup returns CDR1 SGHDT and CDR2 YYEEEE. The CDR3 has 15 residues. The junction had 6 bases not matched to a gene; V was cut back by 4 bases and J by 2 bases. The CDR3 protein is CASSGTTGTGNTIYF. The CDR3 DNA reads as TGTGCCAGCAGCGGAACGACAGGGACTGGAAACACCATATATTTT.

The J gene is TRBJ2-3, the V gene TRBV5-1, with 9 bases matching TRBD2. The CDR3 totals 17 residues. With V trimmed by 4 bases and J by 4 bases, 13 bases remained unmatched. Germline CDR1 and CDR2: SGHRS and YFSETQ. This CDR3 reads CASSLRATAGGADTQYF. The CDR3 bases are TGCGCCAGCAGCCTCAGAGCCACAGCGGGGGGAGCAGATACGCAGTATTTT.

With respect to this clone: This specimen includes other DNA sequences encoding the same CDR3. The genes are TRBV6-5 and TRBJ1-5, with 7 bases that match TRBD1. The CDR3 is 13 residues long. V shed 4 bases, J shed 4 bases, and the junction held 1 base outside the gene matches. CDR1 MNHEY and CDR2 SVGAGI come from the germline V gene. The CDR3 bases are TGTGCCAGCAGTTGGACAGGAAATCAGCCCCAGCATTTT. Translation gives CASSWTGNQPQHF.

This clone has more than one count but fewer than ten. The CDR3 here is CASIGGLYEQYF. The CDR3 DNA reads as TGTGCCAGCATCGGGGGGCTGTACGAGCAGTACTTC. V is TRBV2 and J is TRBJ2-7, with D perhaps TRBD2 (7 bases). The CDR3 has 12 amino acids. V lost 7 bases and J lost 4, with 11 bases in between. Germline CDR1 SNHLY, CDR2 FYNNEI.

There are a few counts of this clone. The chain combines TRBV29-1 with TRBJ1-1; D uncertain. CDR1 is SQVTM, CDR2 ANQGSEA, per germline. Trimming cost V 5 bases and J 1 base, with 5 bases left between them. The CDR3 is made up of 11 amino acids. The CDR3 here is CSVYTNTEAFF. As DNA, the CDR3 is TGCAGCGTTTACACGAACACTGAAGCTTTCTTT.

The rearrangement links TRBV2 to TRBJ1-3; D is possibly TRBD1 (5 bases). In germline, CDR1 is SNHLY, CDR2 FYNNEI. V was clipped by 3 bases and J by 2 bases, with 11 bases between them. This CDR3 is 15 amino acids long. The CDR3 sequence: CASSDSRGTGNTIYF. The DNA of the CDR3 is TGTGCCAGCAGTGATTCCCGGGGGACTGGAAACACCATATATTTT.

This sequence joins TRBV6-5 and TRBJ1-1, with 7 nucleotides matching TRBD1. V shed 5 bases and J 2 bases; nucleotides not matched to a gene: 2. Germline-derived CDR1 and CDR2 are MNHEY and SVGAGI. This CDR3 spans 13 amino acids. CDR3 residues: CASSRQGNTEAFF. Written as DNA, the CDR3 is TGTGCCAGCAGTCGACAGGGAAACACTGAAGCTTTCTTT.

J is TRBJ2-7 and V is TRBV4-2; D perhaps matches TRBD2 (5 bases). Germline V CDR1 and CDR2: LGHNA, YNFKEQ. V lost 1 base to trimming and J lost 0 bases, with 7 bases between them. The CDR3 is made up of 14 amino acids. CDR3 in DNA: TGTGCCAGCAGCCAAGGACGGGACTCCTACGAGCAGTACTTC. This gives the protein CASSQGRDSYEQYF.